This T cell receptor beta chain was observed in a study of T cells in Graves' hyperthyroidism and ophthalmopathy. The length of the CDR3 is 11 residues. Per the germline V gene, CDR1 is SQVTM and CDR2 is ANQGSEA. V was shortened by 0 bases and J by 15 bases, with 12 bases between the two germline ends. Regions amplified from RNA transcripts were the TCR beta CDR3 regions. First-round RT-PCR targeting the TCR CDR3 was performed with the HTBI primer set. TCRdb called the multiplex PCR reads again in MiXCR, with one record for every CDR3 protein. Of some 370,000 distinct CDR3 sequences listed, around 15% were seen once; the top ten hold 25% to 30%.

This clonotype was obtained from a man aged 45-60 years with Graves' ophthalmopathy. Source material: blood. V usage is TRBV29-1 and J usage is TRBJ2-4; D gene unclear. CDR3 loop: CSVEDPGVRYF. CDR3 nucleotide sequence: TGCAGCGTTGAAGATCCTGGTGTACGGTACTTC.